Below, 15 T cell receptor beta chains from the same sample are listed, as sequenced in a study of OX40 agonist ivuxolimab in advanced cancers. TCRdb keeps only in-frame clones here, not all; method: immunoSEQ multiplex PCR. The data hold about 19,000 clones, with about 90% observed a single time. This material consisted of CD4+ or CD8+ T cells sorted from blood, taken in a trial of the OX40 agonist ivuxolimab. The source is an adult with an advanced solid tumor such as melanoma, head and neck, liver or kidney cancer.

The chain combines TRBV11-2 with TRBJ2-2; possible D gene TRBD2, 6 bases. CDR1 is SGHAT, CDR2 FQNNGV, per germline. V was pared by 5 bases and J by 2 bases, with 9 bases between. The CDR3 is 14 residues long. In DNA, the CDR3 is TGTGCCAGCAGCCGGAGGGGCAACACCGGGGAGCTGTTTTTT. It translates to CASSRRGNTGELFF.

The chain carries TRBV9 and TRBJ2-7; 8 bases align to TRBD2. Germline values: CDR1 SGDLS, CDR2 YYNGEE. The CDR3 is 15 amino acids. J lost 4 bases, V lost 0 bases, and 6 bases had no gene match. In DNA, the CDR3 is TGTGCCAGCAGCGTAGCAGGAGTAGCGGGGTACGAGCAGTACTTC. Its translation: CASSVAGVAGYEQYF. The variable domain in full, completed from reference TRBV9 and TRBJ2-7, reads DSGVTQTPKHLITATGQRVTLRCSPRSGDLSVYWYQQSLDQGLQFLIQYYNGEERAKGNILERFSAQQFPDLHSELNLSSLELGDSALYFCASSVAGVAGYEQYFGPGTRLTVT.

CDR3 coding DNA: TGTGCCAGCAGCTTAGTAGGCTCAGTCACAGATACGCAGTATTTT. Protein product: CASSLVGSVTDTQYF. This chain links TRBV7-9 with TRBJ2-3; no definite D call. Per the germline V gene, CDR1 is SEHNR and CDR2 is FQNEAQ (reference sequence). Trimming took 1 base from V and 2 from J, leaving 10 bases between them. The length of the CDR3 is 15 residues.

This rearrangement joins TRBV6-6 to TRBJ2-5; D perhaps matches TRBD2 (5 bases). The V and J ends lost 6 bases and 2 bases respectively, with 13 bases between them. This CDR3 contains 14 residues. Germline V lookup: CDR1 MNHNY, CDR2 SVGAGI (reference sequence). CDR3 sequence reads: CASRSGRTQETQYF. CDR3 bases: TGTGCCAGCAGATCCGGACGGACTCAAGAGACCCAGTACTTC.

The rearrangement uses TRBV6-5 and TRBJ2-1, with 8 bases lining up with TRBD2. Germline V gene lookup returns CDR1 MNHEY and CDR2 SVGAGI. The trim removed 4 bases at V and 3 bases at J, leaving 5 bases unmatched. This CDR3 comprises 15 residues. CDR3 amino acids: CASSSGLALYNEQFF. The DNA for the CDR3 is TGTGCCAGCAGTTCCGGACTAGCACTCTACAATGAGCAGTTCTTC.

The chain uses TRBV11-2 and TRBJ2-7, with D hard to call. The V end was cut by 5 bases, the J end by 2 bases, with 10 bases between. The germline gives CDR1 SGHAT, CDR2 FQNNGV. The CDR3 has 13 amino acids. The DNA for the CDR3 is TGTGCCAGCAGCAATTACAGTCCCTACGAGCAGTACTTC. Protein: CASSNYSPYEQYF.

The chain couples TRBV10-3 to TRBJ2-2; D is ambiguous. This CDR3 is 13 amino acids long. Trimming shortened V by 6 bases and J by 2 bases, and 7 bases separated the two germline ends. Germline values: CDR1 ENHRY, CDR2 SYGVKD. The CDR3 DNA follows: TGTGCCATCAGGGACGGAAACACCGGGGAGCTGTTTTTT. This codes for CAIRDGNTGELFF.

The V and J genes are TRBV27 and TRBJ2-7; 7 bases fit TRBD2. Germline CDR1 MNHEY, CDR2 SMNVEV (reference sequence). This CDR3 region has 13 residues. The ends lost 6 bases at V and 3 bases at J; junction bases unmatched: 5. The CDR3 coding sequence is TGTGCCAGCAGCCACGGACTAGGCTACGAGCAGTACTTC. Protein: CASSHGLGYEQYF.

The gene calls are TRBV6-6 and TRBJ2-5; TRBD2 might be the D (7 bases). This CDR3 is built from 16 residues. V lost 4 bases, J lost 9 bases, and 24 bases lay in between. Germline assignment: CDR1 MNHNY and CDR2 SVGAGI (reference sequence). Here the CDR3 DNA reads TGTGCCAGCAGTTCTCTAGGGGGGGTCCTACGCTCGGCCCAGTACTTC. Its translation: CASSSLGGVLRSAQYF.

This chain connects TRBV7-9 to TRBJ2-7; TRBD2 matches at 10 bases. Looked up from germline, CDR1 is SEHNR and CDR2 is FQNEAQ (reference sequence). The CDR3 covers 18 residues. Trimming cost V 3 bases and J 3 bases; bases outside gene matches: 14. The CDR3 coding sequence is TGTGCCAGCAGCTTGACTGTTAGCGGGAGGCAACCACACTACGAGCAGTACTTC. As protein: CASSLTVSGRQPHYEQYF.

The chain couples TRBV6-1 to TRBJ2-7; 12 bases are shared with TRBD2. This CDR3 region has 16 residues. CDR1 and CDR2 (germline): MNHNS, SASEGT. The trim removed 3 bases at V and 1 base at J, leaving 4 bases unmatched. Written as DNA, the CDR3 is TGTGCCAGCAGTGAGACCGGGACTAGCGGGTCCTACGAGCAGTACTTC. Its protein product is CASSETGTSGSYEQYF.

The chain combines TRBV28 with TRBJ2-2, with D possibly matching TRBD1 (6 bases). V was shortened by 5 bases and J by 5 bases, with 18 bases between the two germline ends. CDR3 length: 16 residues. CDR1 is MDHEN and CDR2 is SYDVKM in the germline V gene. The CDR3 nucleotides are TGTGCCAGCAGTACCTATCCAACAGGGCGGACCGGGGAGCTGTTTTTT. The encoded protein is CASSTYPTGRTGELFF.

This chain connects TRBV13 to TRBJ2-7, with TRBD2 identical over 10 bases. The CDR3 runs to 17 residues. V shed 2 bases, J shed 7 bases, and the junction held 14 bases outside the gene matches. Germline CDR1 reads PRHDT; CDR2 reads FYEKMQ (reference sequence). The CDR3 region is CASSLWTSGRAVKEQYF. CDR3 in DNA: TGTGCCAGCAGCTTATGGACGAGCGGGAGGGCAGTTAAGGAGCAGTACTTC.

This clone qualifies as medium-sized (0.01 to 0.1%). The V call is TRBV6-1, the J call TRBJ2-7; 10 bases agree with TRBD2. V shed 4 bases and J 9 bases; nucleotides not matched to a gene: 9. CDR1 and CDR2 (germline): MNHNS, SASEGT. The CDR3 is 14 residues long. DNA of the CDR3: TGTGCCAGCAGTGGGGCTAGCGGGGGTTTGGGGCAGTACTTC. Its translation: CASSGASGGLGQYF.

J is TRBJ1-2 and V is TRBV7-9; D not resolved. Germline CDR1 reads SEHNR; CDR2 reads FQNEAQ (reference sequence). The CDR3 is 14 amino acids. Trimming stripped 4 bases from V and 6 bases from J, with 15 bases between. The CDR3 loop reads CASSSNSLGDGYTF. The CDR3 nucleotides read TGTGCCAGCAGCTCGAACAGTCTTGGGGATGGCTACACCTTC. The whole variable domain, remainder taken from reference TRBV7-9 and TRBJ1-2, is DTGVSQNPRHKITKRGQNVTFRCDPISEHNRLYWYRQTLGQGPEFLTYFQNEAQLEKSRLLSDRFSAERPKGSFSTLEIQRTEQGDSAMYLCASSSNSLGDGYTFGSGTRLTVV.